The TCR beta chain under discussion was sequenced for a study of graft-versus-host responses after intestinal transplantation. Study-wide results and caveats: Among recipient marrow samples, GvH clones were found; some appeared first in ileum or blood. Peak circulating GvH clone levels tracked with early post-transplant HvG declines.

This clone was observed a single time. What it binds is not known. Libraries were prepared by immunoSEQ multiplex PCR; TCRdb keeps only in-frame clonotypes and omits some of them. The profile shows about 29,000 clones, 85% to 95% of them singletons. The CDR3 spans 14 residues. Trimming took 3 bases from V and 2 from J, leaving 11 bases between them. Germline V gene lookup returns CDR1 MGHRA and CDR2 YSYEKL. The clonotype comes from a human patient who received an intestinal transplant, so some T cells may come from the graft donor. The chain uses TRBV4-1 and TRBJ2-7; possibly TRBD2 for D (6 bases). The sample was PBMCs, taken roughly 62 days after intestinal transplant. As DNA, the CDR3 is TGCGCCAGCAGCCACGTGGGACTCACCTACGAGCAGTACTTC. Its translation is CASSHVGLTYEQYF.